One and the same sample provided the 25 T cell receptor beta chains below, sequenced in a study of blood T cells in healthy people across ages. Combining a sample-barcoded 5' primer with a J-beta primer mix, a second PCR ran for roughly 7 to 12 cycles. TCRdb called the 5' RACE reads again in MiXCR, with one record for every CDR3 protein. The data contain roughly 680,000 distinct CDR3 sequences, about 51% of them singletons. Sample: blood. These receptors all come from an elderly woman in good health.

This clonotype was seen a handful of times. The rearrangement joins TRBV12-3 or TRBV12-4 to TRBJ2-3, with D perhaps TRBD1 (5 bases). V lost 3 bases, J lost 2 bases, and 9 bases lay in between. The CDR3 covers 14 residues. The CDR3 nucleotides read TGTGCCAGCAGTTTGGGGCTAGTCACAGATACGCAGTATTTT. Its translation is CASSLGLVTDTQYF.

Here the CDR3 reads CASSTAGNEQYF. The CDR3 DNA follows: TGTGCCAGCAGTACAGCGGGAAATGAGCAGTACTTC. The J gene is TRBJ2-5, the V gene TRBV7-9, with 7 bases matching TRBD2. Germline V gene data show CDR1 as SEHNR and CDR2 as FQNEAQ (reference sequence). Trimming at V came to 6 bases and at J to 11 bases, leaving 9 bases not matched to a gene. This CDR3 has 12 amino acids.

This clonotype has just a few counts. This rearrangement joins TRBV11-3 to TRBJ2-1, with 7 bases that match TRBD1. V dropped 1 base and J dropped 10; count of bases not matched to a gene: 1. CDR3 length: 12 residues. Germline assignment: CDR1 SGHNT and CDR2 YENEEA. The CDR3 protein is CASSLGQGEQFF. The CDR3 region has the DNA TGTGCCAGCAGCTTAGGACAGGGAGAGCAGTTCTTC.

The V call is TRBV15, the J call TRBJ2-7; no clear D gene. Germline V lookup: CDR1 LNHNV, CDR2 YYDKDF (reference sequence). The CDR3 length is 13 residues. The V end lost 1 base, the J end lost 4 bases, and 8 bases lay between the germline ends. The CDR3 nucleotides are TGTGCCACCAGCAGAGGTGTAGGATACGAGCAGTACTTC. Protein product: CATSRGVGYEQYF.

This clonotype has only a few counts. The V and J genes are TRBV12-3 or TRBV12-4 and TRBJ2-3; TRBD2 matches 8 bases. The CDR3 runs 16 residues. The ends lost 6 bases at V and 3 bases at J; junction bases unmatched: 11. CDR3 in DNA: TGTGCCAGCAGGCTCCGATTGGGACTAGGAACAGATACGCAGTATTTT. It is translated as CASRLRLGLGTDTQYF.

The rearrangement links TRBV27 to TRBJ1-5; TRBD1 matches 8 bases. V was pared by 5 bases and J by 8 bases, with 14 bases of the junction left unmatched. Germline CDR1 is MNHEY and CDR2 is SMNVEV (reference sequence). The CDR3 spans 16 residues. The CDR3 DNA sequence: TGTGCCAGCAGTCCGCATAGACAGGGGAACCGGGAGCCCCAGCATTTT. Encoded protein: CASSPHRQGNREPQHF.

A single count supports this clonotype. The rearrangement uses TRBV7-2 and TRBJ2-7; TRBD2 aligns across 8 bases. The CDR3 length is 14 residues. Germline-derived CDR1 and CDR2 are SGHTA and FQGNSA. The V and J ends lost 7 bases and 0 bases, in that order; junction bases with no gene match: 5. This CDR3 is CASTPSGSSYEQYF. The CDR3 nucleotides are TGTGCCAGCACACCTAGCGGGTCCTCCTACGAGCAGTACTTC.

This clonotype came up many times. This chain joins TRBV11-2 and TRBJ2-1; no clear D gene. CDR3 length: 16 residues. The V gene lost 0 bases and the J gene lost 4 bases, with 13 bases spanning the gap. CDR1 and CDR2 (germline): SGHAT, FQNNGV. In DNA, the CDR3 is TGTGCCAGCAGCTTAGATTTGGATGGCCGGTACAATGAGCAGTTCTTC. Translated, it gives CASSLDLDGRYNEQFF. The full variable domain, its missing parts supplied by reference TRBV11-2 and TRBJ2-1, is EAGVAQSPRYKIIEKRQSVAFWCNPISGHATLYWYQQILGQGPKLLIQFQNNGVVDDSQLPKDRFSAERLKGVDSTLKIQPAKLEDSAVYLCASSLDLDGRYNEQFFGPGTRLTVL.

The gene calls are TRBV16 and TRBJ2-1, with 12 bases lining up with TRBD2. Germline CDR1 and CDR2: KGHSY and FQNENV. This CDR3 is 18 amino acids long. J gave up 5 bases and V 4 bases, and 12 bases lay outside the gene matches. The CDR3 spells CASSPPTSSGRANNEQFF. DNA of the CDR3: TGTGCCAGCAGCCCACCGACTTCTAGCGGGAGGGCCAACAATGAGCAGTTCTTC.

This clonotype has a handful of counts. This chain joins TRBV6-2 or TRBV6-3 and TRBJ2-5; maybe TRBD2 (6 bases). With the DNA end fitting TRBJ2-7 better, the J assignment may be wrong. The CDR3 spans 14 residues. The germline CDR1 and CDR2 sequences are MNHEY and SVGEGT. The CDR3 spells CASSYSPEGYEQYF. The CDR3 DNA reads TGTGCCAGCAGTTACTCCCCGGAGGGCTACGAGCAGTACTTC.

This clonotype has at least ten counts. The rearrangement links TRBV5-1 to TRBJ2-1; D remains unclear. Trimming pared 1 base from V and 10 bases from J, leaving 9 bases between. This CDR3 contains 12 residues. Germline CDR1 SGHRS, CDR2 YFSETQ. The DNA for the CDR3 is TGCGCCAGCAGCTTGTTCCGAGGCGAGCAGTTCTTC. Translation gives CASSLFRGEQFF.

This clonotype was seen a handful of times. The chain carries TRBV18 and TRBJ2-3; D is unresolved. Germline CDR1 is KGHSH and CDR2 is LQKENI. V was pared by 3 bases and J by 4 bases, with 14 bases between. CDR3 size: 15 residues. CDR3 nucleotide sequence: TGTGCCAGCTCACCGGACCGAACGGCCGCAGATACGCAGTATTTT. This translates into CASSPDRTAADTQYF.

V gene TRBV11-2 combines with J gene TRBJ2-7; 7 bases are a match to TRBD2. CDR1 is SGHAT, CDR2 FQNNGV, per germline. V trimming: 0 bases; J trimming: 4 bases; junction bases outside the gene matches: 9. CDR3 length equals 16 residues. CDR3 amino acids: CASSLDRVGGVYEQYF. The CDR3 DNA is TGTGCCAGCAGCTTAGATAGGGTGGGAGGGGTATACGAGCAGTACTTC.

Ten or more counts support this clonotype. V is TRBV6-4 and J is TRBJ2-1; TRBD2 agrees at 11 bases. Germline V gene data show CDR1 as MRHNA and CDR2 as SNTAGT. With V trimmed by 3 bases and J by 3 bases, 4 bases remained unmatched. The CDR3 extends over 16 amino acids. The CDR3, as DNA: TGTGCCAGCAGTGATGGGCTAGCGGGAGGCTACAATGAGCAGTTCTTC. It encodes CASSDGLAGGYNEQFF.

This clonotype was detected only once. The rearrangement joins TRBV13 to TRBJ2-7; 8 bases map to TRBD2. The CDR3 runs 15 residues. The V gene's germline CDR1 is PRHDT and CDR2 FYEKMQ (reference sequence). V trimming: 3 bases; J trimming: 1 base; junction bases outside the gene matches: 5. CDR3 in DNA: TGTGCCAGCAGCTTCTCACTAGCGGTTTCCTACGAGCAGTACTTC. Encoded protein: CASSFSLAVSYEQYF. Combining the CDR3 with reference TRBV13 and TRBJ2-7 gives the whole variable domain AAGVIQSPRHLIKEKRETATLKCYPIPRHDTVYWYQQGPGQDPQFLISFYEKMQSDKGSIPDRFSAQQFSDYHSELNMSSLELGDSALYFCASSFSLAVSYEQYFGPGTRLTVT.

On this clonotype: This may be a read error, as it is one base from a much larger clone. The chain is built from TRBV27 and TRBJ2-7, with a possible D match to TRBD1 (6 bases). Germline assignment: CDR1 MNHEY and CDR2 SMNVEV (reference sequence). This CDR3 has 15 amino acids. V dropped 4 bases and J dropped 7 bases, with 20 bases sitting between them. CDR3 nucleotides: TGTGCCAGCAGTTCTTTAGGGGGTGGGGGCAATGAGCAGTACTTC. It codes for CASSSLGGGGNEQYF.

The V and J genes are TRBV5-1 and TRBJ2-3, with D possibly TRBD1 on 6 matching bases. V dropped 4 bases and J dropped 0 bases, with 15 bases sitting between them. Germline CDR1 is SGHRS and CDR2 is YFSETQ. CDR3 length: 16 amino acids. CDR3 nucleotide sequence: TGCGCCAGCAGCGGAATGGACAGATCTAGCACAGATACGCAGTATTTT. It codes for CASSGMDRSSTDTQYF. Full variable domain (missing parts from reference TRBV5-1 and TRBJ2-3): KAGVTQTPRYLIKTRGQQVTLSCSPISGHRSVSWYQQTPGQGLQFLFEYFSETQRNKGNFPGRFSGRQFSNSRSEMNVSTLELGDSALYLCASSGMDRSSTDTQYFGPGTRLTVL.

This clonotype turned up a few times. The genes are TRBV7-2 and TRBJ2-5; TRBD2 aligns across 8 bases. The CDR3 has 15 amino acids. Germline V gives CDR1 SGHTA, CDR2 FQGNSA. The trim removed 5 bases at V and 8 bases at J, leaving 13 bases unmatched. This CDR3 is CASSNIAGSRKTQYF. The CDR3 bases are TGTGCCAGCAGCAATATAGCGGGGTCGCGAAAAACCCAGTACTTC.

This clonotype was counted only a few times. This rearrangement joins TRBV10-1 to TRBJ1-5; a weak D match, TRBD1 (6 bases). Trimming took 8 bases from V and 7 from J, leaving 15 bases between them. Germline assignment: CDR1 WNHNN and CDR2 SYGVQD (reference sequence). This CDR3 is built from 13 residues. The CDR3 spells CASGQGPGQPQHF. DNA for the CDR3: TGCGCCAGCGGCCAGGGGCCTGGCCAGCCCCAGCATTTT.

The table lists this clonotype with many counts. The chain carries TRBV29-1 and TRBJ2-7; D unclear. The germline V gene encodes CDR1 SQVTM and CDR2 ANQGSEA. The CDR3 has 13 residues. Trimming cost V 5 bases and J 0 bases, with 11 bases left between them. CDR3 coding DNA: TGCAGCGTTTTCAGCTATAGCTCCTACGAGCAGTACTTC. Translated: CSVFSYSSYEQYF.

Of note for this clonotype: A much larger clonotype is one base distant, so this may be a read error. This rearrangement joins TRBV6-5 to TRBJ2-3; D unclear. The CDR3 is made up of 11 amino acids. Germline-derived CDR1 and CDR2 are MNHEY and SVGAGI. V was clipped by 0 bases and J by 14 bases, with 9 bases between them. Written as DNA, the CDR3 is TGTGCCAGCAGTTACTCGAGCGACTCGTATTTT. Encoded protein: CASSYSSDSYF.

CDR3 loop: CASSKTDANTGELFF. CDR3 in DNA: TGTGCCAGCAGCAAAACAGATGCGAACACCGGGGAGCTGTTTTTT. V gene TRBV11-2 combines with J gene TRBJ2-2; D gene ambiguous. The germline CDR1 and CDR2 sequences are SGHAT and FQNNGV. Trimming cost V 5 bases and J 0 bases, with 10 bases left between them. This CDR3 is 15 amino acids long.

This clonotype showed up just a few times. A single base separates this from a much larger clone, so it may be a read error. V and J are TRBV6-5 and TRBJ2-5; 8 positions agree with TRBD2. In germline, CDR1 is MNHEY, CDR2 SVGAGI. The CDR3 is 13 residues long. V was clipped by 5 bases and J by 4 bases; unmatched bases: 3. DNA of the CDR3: TGTGCCAGCAGTGAGAGCGGGAGAGAGACCCAGTACTTC. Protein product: CASSESGRETQYF.

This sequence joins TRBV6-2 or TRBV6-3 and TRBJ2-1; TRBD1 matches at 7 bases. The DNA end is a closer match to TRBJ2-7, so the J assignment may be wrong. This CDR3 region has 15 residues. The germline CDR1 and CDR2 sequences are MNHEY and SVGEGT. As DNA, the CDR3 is TGTGCCAGCAGGCCCCTCGGACAGGCTCACAATGAGCAGTACTTC. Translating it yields CASRPLGQAHNEQYF.

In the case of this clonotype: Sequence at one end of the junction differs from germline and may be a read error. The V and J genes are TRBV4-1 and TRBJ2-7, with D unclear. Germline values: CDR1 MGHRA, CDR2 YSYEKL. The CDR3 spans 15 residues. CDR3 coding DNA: TGCGCCAGCAACCAAGATCGTGGTACCACCTACGAGCAGTACTTC. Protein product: CASNQDRGTTYEQYF.